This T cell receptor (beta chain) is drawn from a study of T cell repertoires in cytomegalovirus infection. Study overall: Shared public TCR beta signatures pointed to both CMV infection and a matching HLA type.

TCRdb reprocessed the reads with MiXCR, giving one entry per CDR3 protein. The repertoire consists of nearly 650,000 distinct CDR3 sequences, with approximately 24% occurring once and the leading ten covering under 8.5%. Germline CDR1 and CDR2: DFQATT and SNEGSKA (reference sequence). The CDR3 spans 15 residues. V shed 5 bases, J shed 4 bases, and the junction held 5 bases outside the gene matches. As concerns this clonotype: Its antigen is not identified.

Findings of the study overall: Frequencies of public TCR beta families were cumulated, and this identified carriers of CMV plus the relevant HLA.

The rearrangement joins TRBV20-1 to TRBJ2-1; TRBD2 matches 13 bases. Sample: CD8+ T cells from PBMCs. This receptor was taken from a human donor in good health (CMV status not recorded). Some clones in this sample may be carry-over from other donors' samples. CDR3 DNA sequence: TGCAGTGCTGCGCCGGGACTAGCGGGGTACAATGAGCAGTTCTTC. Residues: CSAAPGLAGYNEQFF.